Sequencing of this T cell receptor beta chain was carried out in a study of blood T cell repertoires in COVID-19. Study details: COVID-19 samples collected from the United States, Italy and Spain covered acute and convalescent phases.

Authors' analysis steps: By means of reference gene primer amplification, nucleated cell counts were estimated. Here immunoSEQ multiplex PCR was the method, and the copy in TCRdb shows in-frame clones only, minus some. The V and J calls and the clone size are those of that table, but D and trimming were determined from the DNA. The table includes a few hundred thousand clones, approximately 90% detected once. The germline V gene has CDR1 SGHNT and CDR2 YYREEE (reference sequence). This CDR3 has 14 amino acids. V lost 3 bases, J lost 8 bases, and 10 bases stayed unmatched. The age range of participants was about 18 to 95 years, with residence in around 22 US areas. Which cohort a participant joined came from the clinical history participants gave.

This rearrangement joins TRBV5-4 to TRBJ1-2, with 7 bases that match TRBD1. Sequencing input: PBMCs or T cells enriched from blood (not recorded which). The receptor was isolated from a woman in her thirties who had recovered from COVID-19. DNA of the CDR3: TGTGCCAGCAGCTCCGGACAGGAGCCATCGGGCTACACCTTC. This codes for CASSSGQEPSGYTF. Looking up the rest from reference TRBV5-4 and TRBJ1-2 gives the full variable domain: ETGVTQSPTHLIKTRGQQVTLRCSSQSGHNTVSWYQQALGQGPQFIFQYYREEENGRGNFPPRFSGLQFPNYSSELNVNALELDDSALYLCASSSGQEPSGYTFGSGTRLTVV.